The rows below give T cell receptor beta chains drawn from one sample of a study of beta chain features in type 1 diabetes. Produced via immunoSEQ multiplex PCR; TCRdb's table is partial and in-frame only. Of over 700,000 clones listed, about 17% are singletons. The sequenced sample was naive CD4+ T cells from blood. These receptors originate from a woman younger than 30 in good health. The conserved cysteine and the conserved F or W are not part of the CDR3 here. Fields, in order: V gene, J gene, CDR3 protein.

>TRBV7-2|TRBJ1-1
ASSTTQNTEAF
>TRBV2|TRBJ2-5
ASRKLAIQETQY
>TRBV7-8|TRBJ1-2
ASSPRSRTGYGGYT
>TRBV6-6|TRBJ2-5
ASSYARAGVPKTQY
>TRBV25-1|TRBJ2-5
ASRSLTETQY
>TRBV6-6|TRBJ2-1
ASSYQTLTVLNEQF
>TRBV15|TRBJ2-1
ATSRGRSGPYNEQF
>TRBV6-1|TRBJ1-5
ASSEQVSANNQPQH
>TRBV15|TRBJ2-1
ATSRGTSYYGDEQF
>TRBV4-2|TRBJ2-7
ASRSRDRGNEQY